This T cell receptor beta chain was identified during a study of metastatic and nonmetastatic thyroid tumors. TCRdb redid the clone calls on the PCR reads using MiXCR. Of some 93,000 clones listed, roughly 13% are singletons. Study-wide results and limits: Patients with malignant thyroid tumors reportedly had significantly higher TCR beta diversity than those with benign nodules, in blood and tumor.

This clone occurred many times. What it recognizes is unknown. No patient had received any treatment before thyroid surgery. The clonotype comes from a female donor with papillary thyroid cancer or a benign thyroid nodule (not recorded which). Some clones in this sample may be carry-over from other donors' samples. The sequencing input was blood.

Here the CDR3 reads CASSVDPPGRQPQHF. Here the CDR3 DNA reads TGTGCCAGCAGTGTGGATCCTCCAGGACGCCAGCCCCAGCATTTT. The V call is TRBV6-1, the J call TRBJ1-5; no firm D call. Germline values: CDR1 MNHNS, CDR2 SASEGT. The V end lost 4 bases, the J end lost 7 bases, and 17 bases lay between the germline ends. There are 15 residues in the CDR3.